Included here is one T cell receptor beta chain sequence, with context. The source of the sample is a study of blood T cell repertoires in COVID-19. For the study at large: From the United States, Italy and Spain came samples of acute and convalescent COVID-19. PBMCs, B-cell-depleted T cells, or T cells provided the cDNA or gDNA that made up the material.

As originally analysed: By means of reference gene primer amplification, nucleated cell counts were estimated. Repertoires were generated with immunoSEQ multiplex PCR, while TCRdb's copy carries only in-frame clones and drops some. For V, J and clone size, that table is used; D and trimming come from the DNA. The data contain some 100,000 clones, roughly nine tenths of them singletons. This CDR3 has 15 residues. V lost 5 bases and J lost 8; bases outside the gene matches: 11. Germline V gene sequence: CDR1 SNHLY, CDR2 FYNNEI. This chain links TRBV2 with TRBJ1-4, with TRBD1 matching 7 bases. The sequence was collected from a man aged 55 to 70 with acute or convalescent COVID-19. Sequencing used peripheral blood. Written as DNA, the CDR3 is TGTGCCAGCAGTTCTGACAGGGCCCAAGGCGAAAAACTGTTTTTT. Its protein product is CASSSDRAQGEKLFF.